What follows describes a single TCR beta chain. This clonotype was picked up a small number of times. What antigen it recognizes has not been identified. Base-call qualities are not available, and no considerably larger clone is one nucleotide away. These data come from a study of T-cell reconstitution after alpha-beta-depleted transplantation in children listed by TCRdb under 2016. With respect to the entire study: The study quantitatively tracked T-cell immune reconstitution after TCRalphabeta/CD19-depleted allogeneic hematopoietic cell transplantation in children using TCR repertoire profiling.

Findings and caveats that apply to the study as a whole: Hyperexpanded clone frequencies declined over subsequent months; after one year, T-cell counts and TCRbeta diversity were mostly attributed to newly produced T cells. About two months after transplant, the apparently early recovery of alphabetaT-cell counts reportedly depended on just several hundred clones that had expanded rapidly and came from non-depleted graft cells. The high TCRbeta diversity at day 60 in some patients was ascribed to recipient T cells and intrathymic progenitors that had survived conditioning.

What the treatment or condition label conveys for this sample: allogeneic hematopoietic cell transplantation with graft depleted of TCRalphabeta T cells and CD19 B cells. Transplant recipients were children who received TCRalphabeta/CD19-depleted allogeneic hematopoietic cell grafts. Library preparation was by PCR. Sequenced on an Illumina HiSeq 2500. TCR libraries were prepared with molecular barcoding, using unique molecular identifiers to normalize TCRbeta repertoire quantification. TCRdb reanalyzed the raw reads on its own, using fastp at Q25 for trimming and MiXCR for clone calling, and kept in-frame beta chains. Rows with a matching CDR3 protein are joined into one entry that keeps the most common DNA and genes. The sample table contains some 200,000 distinct CDR3 sequences; only one count was recorded for approximately 8% of them. 35% of the sample belongs to the ten largest clones. The CDR3, from cysteine to phenylalanine, totals 12 residues. The kept DNA is CDR3 alone, 36 bases in frame from the first base. For CDR1 and CDR2, the germline V gene lists MNHEY and SVGAGI. Trimming takes 6 bases off V and 11 bases off J; junction bases not matched to a gene: 7.

This clonotype originated in a male patient aged 2 to 9 who had a stem cell transplant for acute myeloid leukemia, so the T cells may come from the graft donor. The chain is made from TRBV6-5 and TRBJ1-1, with 9 junctional bases fitting TRBD1. Sequences were derived from PBMCs, mostly from graft donor cells, sampled 360 days after TCRalphabeta/CD19-depleted stem cell transplant. The nucleotide sequence is given as TGTGCCAGCAGCGACCCGGGACAGGGTGCTTTCTTT. This codes for CASSDPGQGAFF.